The 4 T cell receptor beta chains in this list originate from one sample, sequenced in a study of neoadjuvant anti-PD-1 for oral cavity cancer. Data came from immunoSEQ multiplex PCR; TCRdb stores just in-frame clones and leaves some out. The repertoire holds 25,000 to 40,000 clones, with about 80% as singletons. The time point: after neoadjuvant nivolumab, at surgical resection. Here the sequenced sample was PBMCs, taken after nivolumab (anti-PD-1) treatment. These TCRs come from a person aged 40 to 85 with oral cavity squamous cell carcinoma.

The V call is TRBV10-3, the J call TRBJ2-5, with TRBD2 matching over 9 bases. CDR1 and CDR2 (germline): ENHRY, SYGVKD. The CDR3 runs 15 residues. Trimming at V came to 4 bases and at J to 0 bases, leaving 3 bases not matched to a gene. Written as DNA, the CDR3 is TGTGCCATCAGTGCCGGGACTAGCTACCAAGAGACCCAGTACTTC. This gives the protein CAISAGTSYQETQYF.

About this clone itself: Additional DNA sequences in this sample encode the identical CDR3. The V and J genes are TRBV29-1 and TRBJ2-3, with D perhaps TRBD1 (5 bases). Germline CDR1 SQVTM, CDR2 ANQGSEA. Trimming cost V 1 base and J 2 bases, with 10 bases left between them. The CDR3 has 14 residues. The CDR3 loop reads CSVEGQGYTDTQYF. The CDR3 DNA is TGCAGCGTTGAAGGGCAGGGATACACAGATACGCAGTATTTT.

The genes are TRBV6-6 and TRBJ1-4; D is possibly TRBD1 (6 bases). The germline V gene encodes CDR1 MNHNY and CDR2 SVGAGI (reference sequence). The CDR3 covers 14 residues. V dropped 5 bases and J dropped 7 bases, with 14 bases sitting between them. The CDR3 sequence: CASSHNDRLEKLFF. The CDR3 region has the DNA TGTGCCAGCAGTCATAACGACAGGCTTGAAAAACTGTTTTTT.

This chain links TRBV5-1 with TRBJ2-5; no reliable D call. The V end lost 2 bases, the J end lost 1 base, and 9 bases lay between the germline ends. The CDR3 runs to 14 residues. The germline V gene encodes CDR1 SGHRS and CDR2 YFSETQ. CDR3 sequence: CASSFGDSQETQYF. Here the CDR3 DNA reads TGCGCCAGCAGCTTTGGAGATTCCCAAGAGACCCAGTACTTC. The full variable domain, rest sourced from reference TRBV5-1 and TRBJ2-5, is KAGVTQTPRYLIKTRGQQVTLSCSPISGHRSVSWYQQTPGQGLQFLFEYFSETQRNKGNFPGRFSGRQFSNSRSEMNVSTLELGDSALYLCASSFGDSQETQYFGPGTRLLVL.